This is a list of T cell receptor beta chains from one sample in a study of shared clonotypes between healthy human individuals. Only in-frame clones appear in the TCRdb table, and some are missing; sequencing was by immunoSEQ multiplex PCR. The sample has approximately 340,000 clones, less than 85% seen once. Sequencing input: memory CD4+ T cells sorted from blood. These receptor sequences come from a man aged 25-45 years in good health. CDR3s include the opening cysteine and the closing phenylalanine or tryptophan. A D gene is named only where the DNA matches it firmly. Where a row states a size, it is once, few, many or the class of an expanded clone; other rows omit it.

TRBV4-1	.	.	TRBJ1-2	TGCGCCAGCAGCCAAGACGGGAACTATGGCTACACCTTC	CASSQDGNYGYTF
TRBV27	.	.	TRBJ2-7	TGTGCCAGCAGTGCGTGGGTGACAAGGGCCTACGAGCAGTACTTC	CASSAWVTRAYEQYF
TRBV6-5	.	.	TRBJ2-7	TGTGCCAGCAGTTACTCGGAGGGGGCTAATGAGCAGTACTTC	CASSYSEGANEQYF
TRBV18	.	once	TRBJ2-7	TGTGCCAGCTCAATCAAACAGGGCCCTTACGAGCAGTACTTC	CASSIKQGPYEQYF
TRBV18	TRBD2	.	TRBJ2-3	TGTGCCAGCTCAACCTCGAGACTAGCGGGAGTGGCAGATACGCAGTATTTT	CASSTSRLAGVADTQYF
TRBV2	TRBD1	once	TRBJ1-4	TGTGCCAGCACGAGTGATGGCAGGGGGAATGAAAAACTGTTTTTT	CASTSDGRGNEKLFF
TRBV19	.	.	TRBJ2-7	TGTGCCAGTAGTGCCCGAAAATTTTCCTACGAGCAGTACTTC	CASSARKFSYEQYF
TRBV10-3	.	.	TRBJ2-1	TGTGCCATCAGTGCCCCCCAACAGGCTGCTGAGCAGTTCTTC	CAISAPQQAAEQFF
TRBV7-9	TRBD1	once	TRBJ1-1	TGTGCCAGCAGCTCCCTAAAGCCCGGACAGGCTTCGGACACTGAAGCTTTCTTT	CASSSLKPGQASDTEAFF
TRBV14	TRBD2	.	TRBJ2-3	TGTGCCAGCAGCCAAGAGTTGCAGGGAGGGACAGATACGCAGTATTTT	CASSQELQGGTDTQYF
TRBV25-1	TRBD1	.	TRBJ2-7	TGTGCCAGCACCCCGGACAGGGCCGAGGTCGGCGACGAGCAGTACTTC	CASTPDRAEVGDEQYF
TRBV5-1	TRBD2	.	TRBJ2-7	TGCGCCAGCAGCCCGGAGGGACTAGCGAACTCCTACGAGCAGTACTTC	CASSPEGLANSYEQYF
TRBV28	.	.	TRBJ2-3	TGTGCCAGCAGTTTACAAGGGGCGGGGTACACAGATACGCAGTATTTT	CASSLQGAGYTDTQYF
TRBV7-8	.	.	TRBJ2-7	TGTGCCAGCAGCTTTTTAAGGGACCTGTACTACGAGCAGTACTTC	CASSFLRDLYYEQYF
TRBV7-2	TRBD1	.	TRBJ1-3	TGTGCCAGCAGCCTGGGGACAGACTCTGGAAACACCATATATTTT	CASSLGTDSGNTIYF
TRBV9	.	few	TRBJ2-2	TGTGCCAGCAGCGTAGTGCGGGGCAGAGCAGAAGAGCTGTTTTTT	CASSVVRGRAEELFF
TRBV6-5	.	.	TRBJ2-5	TGTGCCAGCAGCTTGGGGTTGAGAGGAGAGACCCAGTACTTC	CASSLGLRGETQYF
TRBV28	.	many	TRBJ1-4	TGTGCCAGCAGTTCAAGAGGTTTTAATGAAAAACTGTTTTTT	CASSSRGFNEKLFF
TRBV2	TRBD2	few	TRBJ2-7	TGTGCCAGTGCCCTAGCGGGAAGCCTCTACGAGCAGTACTTC	CASALAGSLYEQYF
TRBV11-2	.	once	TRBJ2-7	TGTGCCAGCAGCTTATTTCCAGGCTCCTACGAGCAGTACTTC	CASSLFPGSYEQYF
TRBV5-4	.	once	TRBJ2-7	TGTGCCAGCAGCTTTCTCCCAGGTTCCTACGAGCAGTACTTC	CASSFLPGSYEQYF
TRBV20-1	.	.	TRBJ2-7	TGCAGTGCTAGAGTTAGGTACGAGCAGTACTTC	CSARVRYEQYF
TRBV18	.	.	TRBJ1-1	TGTGCCAGCTCAACTGGTGGGAGTATGAACACTGAAGCTTTCTTT	CASSTGGSMNTEAFF
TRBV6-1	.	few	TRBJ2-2	TGTGCCAGCAGACTACAGGGACTTTACACCGGGGAGCTGTTTTTT	CASRLQGLYTGELFF
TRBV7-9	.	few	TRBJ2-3	TGTGCCAGCAGCTCCGAGAGCGGCTATCGGCAGTATTTT	CASSSESGYRQYF
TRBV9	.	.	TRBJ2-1	TGTGCCAGCAGCCCTTTGACTGGGTTTGCCAATGAGCAGTTCTTC	CASSPLTGFANEQFF
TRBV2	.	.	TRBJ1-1	TGTGCCAGCAGTGCCATCCAAAGGGACACTGAAGCTTTCTTT	CASSAIQRDTEAFF
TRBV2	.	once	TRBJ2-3	TGTGCCAGCAGTGAAGATAGGGGGGATACGCAGTATTTT	CASSEDRGDTQYF
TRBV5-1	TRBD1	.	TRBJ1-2	TGCGCCAGCAGCGAGGGACAGGGGGACGGCTACACCTTC	CASSEGQGDGYTF
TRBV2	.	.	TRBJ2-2	TGTGCCAGCCAGAACAGGGCTTGGAACACCGGGGAGCTGTTTTTT	CASQNRAWNTGELFF
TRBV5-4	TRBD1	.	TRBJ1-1	TGTGCCAGCAGCTTTGACAGGGGCCGTGACGCTTTCTTT	CASSFDRGRDAFF
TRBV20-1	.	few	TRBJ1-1	TGCAGTGCCTACGGGGGGCTTGAAGCTTTCTTT	CSAYGGLEAFF